This TCR beta chain was obtained from a study of blood T cell repertoires in COVID-19. Across the whole study: Spain, Italy and the United States supplied samples that represented acute and convalescent COVID-19. PBMCs, B-cell-depleted T cells, or T cells provided the cDNA or gDNA that made up the material.

V lost 0 bases and J lost 5; bases outside the gene matches: 5. Per germline, CDR1 GTSNPN and CDR2 SVGIG (reference sequence). The CDR3 consists of 14 residues. Sequencing was performed with immunoSEQ multiplex PCR; in TCRdb, only in-frame clones are kept and a portion is missing. Among fewer than 400,000 clones, 85% to 90% were seen once, and the ten largest hold roughly 2.9%. Input material: peripheral blood. The origin of this receptor is a woman aged 25 to 45 with COVID-19, enrolled during active disease. The chain is built from TRBV30 and TRBJ2-7; TRBD1 matches 9 bases. This CDR3 is CAWSVTGGADEQYF. CDR3 sequence (DNA): TGTGCCTGGAGTGTAACAGGGGGCGCGGACGAGCAGTACTTC.